These T cell receptor beta chains were read from a single sample in a study of blood T cell repertoires in COVID-19. This table comes from immunoSEQ multiplex PCR, and its TCRdb copy is limited to in-frame clones, with some not included. The data contain 200,000 to 250,000 clones, 80% to 85% of them singletons. Sequenced sample: peripheral blood. The receptors were sampled from a woman at least 80 years old with COVID-19, enrolled during active disease. CDR3s include the opening cysteine and the closing phenylalanine or tryptophan. The order of the fields is V gene, D gene, clone size, J gene, CDR3 protein, CDR3 DNA. D genes are given only for firm matches. Expanded clones get a size class; other rows say once, few or many, or leave the size out.

V: TRBV5-6
D: -
size: -
J: TRBJ1-2
CDR3: CASSRGKYGYTF
DNA: TGTGCCAGCAGTAGAGGGAAGTATGGCTACACCTTC

V: TRBV6-4
D: -
size: -
J: TRBJ2-2
CDR3: CASGQRTGELFF
DNA: TGTGCCAGCGGACAGCGCACCGGGGAGCTGTTTTTT

V: TRBV19
D: -
size: -
J: TRBJ2-1
CDR3: CASSDQDRRGHEQFF
DNA: TGTGCCAGTAGCGATCAGGATCGCAGGGGCCATGAGCAGTTCTTC

V: TRBV4-3
D: -
size: -
J: TRBJ2-4
CDR3: CASSQEFLGQGRAIQYF
DNA: TGCGCCAGCAGCCAAGAATTTCTTGGGCAGGGTCGGGCCATTCAGTACTTC

V: TRBV4-1
D: TRBD1
size: -
J: TRBJ1-4
CDR3: CASTTPGTGYEKLFF
DNA: TGCGCCAGCACCACACCCGGGACAGGATATGAAAAACTGTTTTTT

V: TRBV7-9
D: TRBD2
size: -
J: TRBJ2-2
CDR3: CASGGTSFTGELFF
DNA: TGTGCCAGCGGGGGGACTAGCTTTACCGGGGAGCTGTTTTTT

V: TRBV19
D: -
size: -
J: TRBJ2-3
CDR3: CASSIGRRGSTQYF
DNA: TGTGCCAGTAGTATAGGAAGAAGGGGCAGTACGCAGTATTTT

V: TRBV5-4
D: TRBD1
size: -
J: TRBJ2-6
CDR3: CASSFTGVGANVLTF
DNA: TGTGCCAGCAGCTTTACAGGGGTCGGGGCCAACGTCCTGACTTTC

V: TRBV28
D: -
size: -
J: TRBJ1-3
CDR3: CASSLGGAVNTIYF
DNA: TGTGCCAGCAGTTTAGGGGGGGCTGTGAACACCATATATTTT

V: TRBV30
D: -
size: -
J: TRBJ1-1
CDR3: CAWSSGKNTEAFF
DNA: TGTGCCTGGAGTTCAGGGAAGAACACTGAAGCTTTCTTT

V: TRBV28
D: -
size: -
J: TRBJ1-5
CDR3: CASSFRGGTVYQPQHF
DNA: TGTGCCAGCAGTTTCCGCGGGGGCACGGTATACCAGCCCCAGCATTTT

V: TRBV4-2
D: -
size: -
J: TRBJ2-3
CDR3: CASSGGSTDTQYF
DNA: TGTGCCAGCAGCGGGGGGTCCACAGATACGCAGTATTTT

V: TRBV3-1/TRBV3-2
D: -
size: -
J: TRBJ2-3
CDR3: CASPPSTDTQYF
DNA: TGTGCCAGCCCCCCTAGCACAGATACGCAGTATTTT

V: TRBV19
D: TRBD2
size: once
J: TRBJ2-7
CDR3: CASSTLAGTYEQYF
DNA: TGTGCCAGTAGTACCCTAGCGGGTACCTACGAGCAGTACTTC

V: TRBV24-1
D: -
size: -
J: TRBJ1-5
CDR3: CATSDLLDGNQPQHF
DNA: TGTGCCACCAGTGATTTGCTTGACGGGAATCAGCCCCAGCATTTT

V: TRBV19
D: -
size: -
J: TRBJ2-5
CDR3: CASRLHPQETQYF
DNA: TGTGCCAGTAGACTCCACCCCCAAGAGACCCAGTACTTC

V: TRBV7-2
D: TRBD1
size: -
J: TRBJ1-1
CDR3: CASSFQGVATEAFF
DNA: TGTGCCAGCAGCTTTCAGGGGGTGGCGACTGAAGCTTTCTTT

V: TRBV5-1
D: TRBD1
size: few
J: TRBJ2-2
CDR3: CASSTGTGGPTGELFF
DNA: TGCGCCAGCAGCACCGGGACAGGGGGGCCCACCGGGGAGCTGTTTTTT

V: TRBV19
D: -
size: -
J: TRBJ1-1
CDR3: CASSMRPGAGRGTEAFF
DNA: TGTGCCAGTAGTATGAGGCCAGGAGCCGGGCGAGGGACTGAAGCTTTCTTT

V: TRBV28
D: -
size: -
J: TRBJ2-7
CDR3: CASSFLAGTGEQYF
DNA: TGTGCCAGCAGTTTTTTGGCCGGGACTGGCGAGCAGTACTTC

V: TRBV9
D: -
size: -
J: TRBJ1-3
CDR3: CASSPGNFAGNTIYF
DNA: TGTGCCAGCAGCCCAGGGAATTTTGCTGGAAACACCATATATTTT

V: TRBV6-6
D: -
size: few
J: TRBJ2-5
CDR3: CASSYVKVQDQYF
DNA: TGTGCCAGCAGTTACGTAAAGGTTCAGGACCAGTACTTC

V: TRBV18
D: TRBD2
size: -
J: TRBJ2-1
CDR3: CASSPFFSSGRAKDEQFF
DNA: TGTGCCAGCTCACCCTTTTTTTCTAGCGGGAGGGCCAAAGATGAGCAGTTCTTC

V: TRBV15
D: -
size: -
J: TRBJ1-2
CDR3: CATSRVGQGYGYTF
DNA: TGTGCCACCAGCAGAGTCGGCCAGGGGTATGGCTACACCTTC

V: TRBV4-1
D: TRBD2
size: once
J: TRBJ2-1
CDR3: CASSQARGGVGNEQFF
DNA: TGCGCCAGCAGCCAGGCCCGGGGGGGAGTAGGCAATGAGCAGTTCTTC

V: TRBV2
D: TRBD2
size: -
J: TRBJ2-1
CDR3: CASLLAAEQFF
DNA: TGTGCCAGCCTACTAGCGGCTGAGCAGTTCTTC

V: TRBV5-1
D: -
size: -
J: TRBJ1-1
CDR3: CASSLGFSDTEAFF
DNA: TGCGCCAGCAGCTTGGGTTTTTCGGACACTGAAGCTTTCTTT

V: TRBV20-1
D: -
size: -
J: TRBJ1-6
CDR3: CSAEPLPLHF
DNA: TGCAGTGCCGAACCACTACCCCTCCACTTT

V: TRBV3-1/TRBV3-2
D: TRBD2
size: -
J: TRBJ2-3
CDR3: CASSSPGGGPDTQYF
DNA: TGTGCCAGCAGCTCCCCGGGAGGGGGACCAGATACGCAGTATTTT

V: TRBV9
D: TRBD2
size: -
J: TRBJ2-1
CDR3: CASSVGGGAYNEQFF
DNA: TGTGCCAGCAGCGTAGGGGGAGGGGCCTACAATGAGCAGTTCTTC